What follows describes a single T cell receptor beta chain. Under the authors' procedure: Amplifying reference gene primers gave estimates of nucleated cell counts. Clones were sequenced by immunoSEQ multiplex PCR, and TCRdb holds only the in-frame ones, with some missing. For V, J and clone size, that table is used; D and trimming come from the DNA. This sample has around 70,000 clones; more than 80% occur once, and the top ten carry roughly 20%. This record comes from a study of blood T cell repertoires in COVID-19. Study at large: Whether acute or convalescent, the COVID-19 samples came from the United States, Italy and Spain. T cells, B-cell-depleted T cells, or PBMCs provided the cDNA or gDNA that served as material.

V lost 1 base and J lost 8; bases outside the gene matches: 13. The germline V gene encodes CDR1 GTSNPN and CDR2 SVGIG (reference sequence). CDR3 length equals 18 residues. The rearrangement links TRBV30 to TRBJ2-1; TRBD2 matches 14 bases. The clonotype comes from a woman in her seventies with acute or convalescent COVID-19. The sample comprised peripheral blood. The CDR3 DNA is TGTGCCTGGAGTGCCCAGCCGGCGGGACTAGCGGGAGTGGATGAGCAGTTCTTC. Amino acid sequence: CAWSAQPAGLAGVDEQFF.